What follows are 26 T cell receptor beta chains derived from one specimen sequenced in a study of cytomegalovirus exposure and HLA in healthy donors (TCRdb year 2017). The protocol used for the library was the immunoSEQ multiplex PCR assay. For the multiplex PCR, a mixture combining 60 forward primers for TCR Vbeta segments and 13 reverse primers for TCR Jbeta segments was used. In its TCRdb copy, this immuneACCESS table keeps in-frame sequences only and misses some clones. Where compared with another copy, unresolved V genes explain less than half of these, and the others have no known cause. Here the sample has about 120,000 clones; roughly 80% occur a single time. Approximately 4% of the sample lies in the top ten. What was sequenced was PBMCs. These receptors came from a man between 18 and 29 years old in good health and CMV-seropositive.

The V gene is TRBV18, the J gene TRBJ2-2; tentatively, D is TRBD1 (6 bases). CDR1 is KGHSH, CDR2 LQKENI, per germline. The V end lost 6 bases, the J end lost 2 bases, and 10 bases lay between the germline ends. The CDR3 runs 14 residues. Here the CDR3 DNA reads TGTGCCAGCTCTGGACAGATAAACACCGGGGAGCTGTTTTTT. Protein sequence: CASSGQINTGELFF.

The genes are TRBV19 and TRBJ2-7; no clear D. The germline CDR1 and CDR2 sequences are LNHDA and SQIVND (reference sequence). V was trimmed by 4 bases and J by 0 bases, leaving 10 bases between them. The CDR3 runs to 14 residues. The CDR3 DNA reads TGTGCCAGTAGTACTAGACTGCACTCCTACGAGCAGTACTTC. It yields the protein CASSTRLHSYEQYF.

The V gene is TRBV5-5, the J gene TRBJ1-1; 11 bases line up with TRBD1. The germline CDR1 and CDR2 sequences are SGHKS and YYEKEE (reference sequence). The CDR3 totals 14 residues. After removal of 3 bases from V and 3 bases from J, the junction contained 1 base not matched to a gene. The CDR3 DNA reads TGTGCCAGCAGCTCGGGACAGGGGGACACTGAAGCTTTCTTT. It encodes CASSSGQGDTEAFF.

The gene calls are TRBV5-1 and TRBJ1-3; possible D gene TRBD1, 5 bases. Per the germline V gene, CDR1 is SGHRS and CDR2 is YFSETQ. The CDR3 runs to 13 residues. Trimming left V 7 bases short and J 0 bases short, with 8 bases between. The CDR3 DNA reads TGCGCCAGCGGCAGGGACTCTGGAAACACCATATATTTT. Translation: CASGRDSGNTIYF.

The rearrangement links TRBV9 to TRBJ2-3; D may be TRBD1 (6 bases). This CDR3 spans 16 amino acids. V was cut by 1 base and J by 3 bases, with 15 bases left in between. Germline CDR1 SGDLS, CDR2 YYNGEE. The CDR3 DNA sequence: TGTGCCAGCAGCGTATTTGAGGGGGTGAATACAGATACGCAGTATTTT. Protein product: CASSVFEGVNTDTQYF.

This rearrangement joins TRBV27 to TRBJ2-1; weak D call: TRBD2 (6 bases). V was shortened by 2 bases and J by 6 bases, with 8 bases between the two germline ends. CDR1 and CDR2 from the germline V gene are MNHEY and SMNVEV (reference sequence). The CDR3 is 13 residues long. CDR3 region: CASSLSGPNEQFF. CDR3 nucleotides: TGTGCCAGCAGTTTAAGCGGGCCCAATGAGCAGTTCTTC.

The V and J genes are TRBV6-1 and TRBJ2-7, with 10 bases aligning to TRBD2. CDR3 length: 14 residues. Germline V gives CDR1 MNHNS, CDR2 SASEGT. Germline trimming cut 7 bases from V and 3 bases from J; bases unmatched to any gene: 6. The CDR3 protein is CASIHIAGGYEQYF. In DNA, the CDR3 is TGTGCCAGCATTCATATAGCGGGGGGCTACGAGCAGTACTTC.

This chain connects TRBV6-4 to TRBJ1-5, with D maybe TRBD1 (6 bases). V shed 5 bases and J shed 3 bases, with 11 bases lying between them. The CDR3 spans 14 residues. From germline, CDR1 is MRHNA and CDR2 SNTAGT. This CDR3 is CASSKDSNNQPQHF. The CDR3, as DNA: TGTGCCAGCAGTAAGGACAGCAACAATCAGCCCCAGCATTTT.

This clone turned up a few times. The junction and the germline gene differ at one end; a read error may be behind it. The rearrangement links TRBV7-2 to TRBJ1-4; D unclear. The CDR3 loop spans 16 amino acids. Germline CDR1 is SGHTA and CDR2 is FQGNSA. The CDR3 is CASSLAPIGANEKLFF. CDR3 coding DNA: TGTGCCAGCAGCCTAGCCCCGATAGGAGCTAATGAAAAACTGTTTTTT.

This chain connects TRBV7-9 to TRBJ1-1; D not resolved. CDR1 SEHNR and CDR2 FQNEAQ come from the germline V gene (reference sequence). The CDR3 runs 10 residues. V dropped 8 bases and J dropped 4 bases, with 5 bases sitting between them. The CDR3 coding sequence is TGTGCCAGCGAGAGCACTGAAGCTTTCTTT. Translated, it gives CASESTEAFF. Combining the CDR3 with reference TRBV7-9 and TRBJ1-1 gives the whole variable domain DTGVSQNPRHKITKRGQNVTFRCDPISEHNRLYWYRQTLGQGPEFLTYFQNEAQLEKSRLLSDRFSAERPKGSFSTLEIQRTEQGDSAMYLCASESTEAFFGQGTRLTVV.

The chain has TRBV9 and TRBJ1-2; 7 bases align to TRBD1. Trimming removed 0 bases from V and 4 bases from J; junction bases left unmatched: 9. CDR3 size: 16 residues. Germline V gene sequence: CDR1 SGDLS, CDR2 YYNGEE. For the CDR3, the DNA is TGTGCCAGCAGCGTAGATAATCCGGGACAGCCCTATGGCTACACCTTC. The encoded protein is CASSVDNPGQPYGYTF. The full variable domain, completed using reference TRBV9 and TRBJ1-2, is DSGVTQTPKHLITATGQRVTLRCSPRSGDLSVYWYQQSLDQGLQFLIQYYNGEERAKGNILERFSAQQFPDLHSELNLSSLELGDSALYFCASSVDNPGQPYGYTFGSGTRLTVV.

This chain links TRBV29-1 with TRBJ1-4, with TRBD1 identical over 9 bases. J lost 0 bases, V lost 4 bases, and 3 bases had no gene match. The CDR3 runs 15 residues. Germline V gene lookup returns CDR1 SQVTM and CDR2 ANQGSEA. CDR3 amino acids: CSVADRGTTNEKLFF. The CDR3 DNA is TGCAGCGTTGCGGACAGGGGAACAACTAATGAAAAACTGTTTTTT.

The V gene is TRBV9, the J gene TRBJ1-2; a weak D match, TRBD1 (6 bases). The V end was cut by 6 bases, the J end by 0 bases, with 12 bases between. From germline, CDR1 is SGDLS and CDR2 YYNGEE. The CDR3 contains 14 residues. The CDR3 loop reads CASTSDSTNYGYTF. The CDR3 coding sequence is TGTGCCAGCACGTCGGACAGCACTAACTATGGCTACACCTTC. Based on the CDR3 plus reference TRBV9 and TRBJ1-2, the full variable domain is DSGVTQTPKHLITATGQRVTLRCSPRSGDLSVYWYQQSLDQGLQFLIQYYNGEERAKGNILERFSAQQFPDLHSELNLSSLELGDSALYFCASTSDSTNYGYTFGSGTRLTVV.

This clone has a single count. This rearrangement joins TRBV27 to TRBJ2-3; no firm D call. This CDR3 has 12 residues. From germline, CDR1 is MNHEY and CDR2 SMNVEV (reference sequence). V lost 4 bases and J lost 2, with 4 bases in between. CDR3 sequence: CASSYNTDTQYF. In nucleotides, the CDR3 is TGTGCCAGCAGTTACAACACAGATACGCAGTATTTT.

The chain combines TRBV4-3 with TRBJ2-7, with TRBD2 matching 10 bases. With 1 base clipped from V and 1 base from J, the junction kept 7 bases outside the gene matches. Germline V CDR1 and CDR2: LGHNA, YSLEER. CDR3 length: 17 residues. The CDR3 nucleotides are TGCGCCAGCAGCCAAGGAGCGGGGGGGATCAGTTCCTACGAGCAGTACTTC. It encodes CASSQGAGGISSYEQYF.

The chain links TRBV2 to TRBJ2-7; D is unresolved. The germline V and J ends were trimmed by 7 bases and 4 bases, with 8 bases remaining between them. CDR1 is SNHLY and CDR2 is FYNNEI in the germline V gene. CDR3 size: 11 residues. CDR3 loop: CASTLQYEQYF. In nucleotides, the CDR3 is TGTGCCAGCACACTACAATACGAGCAGTACTTC.

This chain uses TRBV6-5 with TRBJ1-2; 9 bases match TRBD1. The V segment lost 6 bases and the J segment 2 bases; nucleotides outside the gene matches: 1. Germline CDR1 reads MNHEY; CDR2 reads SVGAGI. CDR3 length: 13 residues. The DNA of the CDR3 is TGTGCCAGCAGCGGACAGGGGAACTATGGCTACACCTTC. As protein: CASSGQGNYGYTF.

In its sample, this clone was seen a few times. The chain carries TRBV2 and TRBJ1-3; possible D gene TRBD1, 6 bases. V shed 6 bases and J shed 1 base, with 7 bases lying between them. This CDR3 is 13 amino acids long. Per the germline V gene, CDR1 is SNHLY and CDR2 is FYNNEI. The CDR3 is CASRDSSGNTIYF. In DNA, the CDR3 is TGTGCCAGCAGGGACAGTTCTGGAAACACCATATATTTT.

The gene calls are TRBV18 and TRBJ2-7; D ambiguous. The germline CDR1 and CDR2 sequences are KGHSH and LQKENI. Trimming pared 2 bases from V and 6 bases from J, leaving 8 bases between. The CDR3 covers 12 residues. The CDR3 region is CASSPDGSEQYF. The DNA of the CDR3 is TGTGCCAGCTCACCAGATGGTAGCGAGCAGTACTTC.

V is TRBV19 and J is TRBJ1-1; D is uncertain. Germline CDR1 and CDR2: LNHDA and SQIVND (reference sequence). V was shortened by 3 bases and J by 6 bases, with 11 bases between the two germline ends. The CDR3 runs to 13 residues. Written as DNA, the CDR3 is TGTGCCAGTAGTATGGTGAGGTACTCTGAAGCTTTCTTT. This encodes CASSMVRYSEAFF.

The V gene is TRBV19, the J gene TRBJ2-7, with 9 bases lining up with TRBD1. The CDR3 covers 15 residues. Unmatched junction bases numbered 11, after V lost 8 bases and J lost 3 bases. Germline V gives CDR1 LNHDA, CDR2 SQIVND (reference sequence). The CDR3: CASSAGTGNIYEQYF. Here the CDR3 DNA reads TGTGCCAGTTCCGCCGGGACAGGGAATATCTACGAGCAGTACTTC.

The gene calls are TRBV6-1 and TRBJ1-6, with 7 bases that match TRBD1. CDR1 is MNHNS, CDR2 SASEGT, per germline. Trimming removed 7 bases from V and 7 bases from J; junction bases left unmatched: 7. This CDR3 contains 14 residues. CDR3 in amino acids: CASIRDRRNSPLHF. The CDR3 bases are TGTGCCAGCATACGGGACAGAAGGAATTCACCCCTCCACTTT.

The CDR3 here is CASSAGLGEQYF. The DNA for the CDR3 is TGTGCCAGCAGCGCAGGTTTGGGTGAGCAGTACTTC. The J gene is TRBJ2-7, the V gene TRBV27; D is uncertain. Germline values: CDR1 MNHEY, CDR2 SMNVEV (reference sequence). There are 12 residues in the CDR3. V dropped 6 bases and J dropped 7 bases, with 13 bases sitting between them.

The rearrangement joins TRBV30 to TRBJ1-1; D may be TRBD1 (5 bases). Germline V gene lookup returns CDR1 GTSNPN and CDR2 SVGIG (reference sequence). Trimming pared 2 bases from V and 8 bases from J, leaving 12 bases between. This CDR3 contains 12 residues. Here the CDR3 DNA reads TGTGCCTGGAGTCCTGGCCAGGGCGAAGCTTTCTTT. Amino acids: CAWSPGQGEAFF.

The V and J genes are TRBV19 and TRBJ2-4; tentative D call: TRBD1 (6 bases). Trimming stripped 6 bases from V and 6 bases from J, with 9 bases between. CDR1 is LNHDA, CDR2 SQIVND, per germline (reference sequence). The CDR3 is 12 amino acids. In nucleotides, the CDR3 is TGTGCCAGTAGCGCGGACAGAAACATTCAGTACTTC. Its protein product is CASSADRNIQYF.

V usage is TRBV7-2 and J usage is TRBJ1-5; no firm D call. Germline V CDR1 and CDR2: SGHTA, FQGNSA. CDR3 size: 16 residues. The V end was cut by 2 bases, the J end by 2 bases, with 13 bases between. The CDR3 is CASSLYEVWGNQPQHF. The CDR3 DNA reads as TGTGCCAGCAGCTTATATGAGGTCTGGGGCAATCAGCCCCAGCATTTT.